This T cell receptor beta chain was recorded in a study of T cells in Graves' hyperthyroidism and ophthalmopathy (dated by TCRdb to about 2019). With respect to the entire study: Peripheral blood samples were taken at initial diagnosis, before any treatment was given. Whether ophthalmopathy could be predicted prospectively was tested in an independent validation cohort made up of roughly 20 hyperthyroidism patients plus 17 patients who later progressed to ophthalmopathy. The paper reports TCR Vbeta CDR3 sequencing of over 130 peripheral blood samples: 43 ophthalmopathy, over 70 hyperthyroidism and around 17 progressor patients. TCR V-J signatures able to tell the groups apart were searched for in a discovery cohort of 90 to 100 patients, of whom more than 40 had Graves' ophthalmopathy and 57 had stable Graves' hyperthyroidism. Once sampling was done, hyperthyroidism patients were given methimazole at a starting dose of 30 mg daily, whereas ophthalmopathy patients were given high-dose intravenous methylprednisolone. In addition, the study compared T-cell repertoires in thyroid tissue and in blood from five to seven Graves' hyperthyroidism patients. For training and testing, the 100 or so patients in the discovery cohort were randomly divided in a 7:3 ratio.

Counted from cysteine to phenylalanine, this CDR3 has 20 amino acids. Just CDR3 DNA is preserved here, 60 bases in frame from base 1. Reading the germline V gene (reference sequence) gives CDR1 LGHDT and CDR2 YNNKEL. Trimming takes 3 bases off V and 0 bases off J; junction bases not matched to a gene: 13. Moderately to severely active disease, a Clinical Activity Score of at least 3, a NOSPECS grade of at least 4, and a duration under 3 months were present in ophthalmopathy patients. Patients with uncontrolled infections, other autoimmune diseases, pregnancy or lactation were excluded. Diagnoses relied on clinical symptoms, serum thyroxine and TRAb, thyroid ultrasound and orbital computed tomography. PBMCs were separated from about 10 ml of fresh peripheral blood using Ficoll-Paque density gradient centrifugation. Total RNA was extracted using Trizol reagent, and RNA quality was assessed on an Agilent 2100 Bioanalyzer.

There are a few counts of this clonotype. No cognate antigen has been identified for it. The record has no base qualities; no much larger clone is one base away. The TCR beta CDR3 regions were amplified from the RNA transcripts. The TCR CDR3 was subjected to a first round of RT-PCR using the HTBI primer set and the Qiagen OneStep RT-PCR kit. A second multiplex PCR round built the libraries, followed by size selection and purification. Libraries were sequenced paired-end with 100 bp reads on an Illumina HiSeq2000. The paper's data handling went like this. Raw data were processed with SOAPnuke, discarding reads with adapters, uncalled bases, mean Phred below 15, or no exact constant-primer or identifier match. High-quality paired reads were merged with COPE v1.2.5, and unique nucleotide sequences were defined as clonotypes. MiTCR v1.1 was used to align clonotypes to the IMGT TRBV, TRBD and TRBJ reference segments. The analysis included only V-J combinations with a frequency above 0.0001, which together covered 99% to 99.2% of the repertoires. A TCS score was defined as the ratio of F50 (clonal expansion) to E x V (chaos), with BLOSUM62-based TCRdist applied between CDR3 peptides within each V-J. Welch's t-statistics and random forest reduced roughly 540 V-J features to fewer than 15, which were used in a naive Bayes classifier (R e1071). TCRdb reprocessed the public reads (quality trimming at Q25 with fastp, clone calling with MiXCR) and kept in-frame beta chains. Each entry is one CDR3 protein sequence, shown with its most common DNA and genes. The authors' filters were not applied to this entry. The sample includes about 270,000 distinct CDR3 sequences, with 22% observed a single time. The ten biggest clones cover around 62% of the sample.

Broader findings and caveats from the paper: No statistical method was used to fix the sample size in advance, and group allocation was not hidden from the investigators. During validation, the model predicted progression to ophthalmopathy a median of approximately 6 months ahead of onset, with approximately 71% sensitivity and less than 85% specificity. Most expanded thyroid clonotypes (frequency above 0.001) were also found in blood, which suggests that blood repertoires may mirror thyroid immune responses. In cross-validation, a model built on a 13 V-J signature told ophthalmopathy apart from stable hyperthyroidism with 87.88% sensitivity and roughly 82% specificity, and in testing the same model reached 80%/75%.

The source material was blood. The sequence derives from a man under 40 with Graves' ophthalmopathy. This sequence uses TRBV3-1 and TRBJ2-4; TRBD1 fits 11 bases in the junction. Here is the DNA: TGTGCCAGCAGCCAGGGGACAGGGGGACCTGAGGCGCTAGCCAAAAACATTCAGTACTTC. It is translated as CASSQGTGGPEALAKNIQYF.